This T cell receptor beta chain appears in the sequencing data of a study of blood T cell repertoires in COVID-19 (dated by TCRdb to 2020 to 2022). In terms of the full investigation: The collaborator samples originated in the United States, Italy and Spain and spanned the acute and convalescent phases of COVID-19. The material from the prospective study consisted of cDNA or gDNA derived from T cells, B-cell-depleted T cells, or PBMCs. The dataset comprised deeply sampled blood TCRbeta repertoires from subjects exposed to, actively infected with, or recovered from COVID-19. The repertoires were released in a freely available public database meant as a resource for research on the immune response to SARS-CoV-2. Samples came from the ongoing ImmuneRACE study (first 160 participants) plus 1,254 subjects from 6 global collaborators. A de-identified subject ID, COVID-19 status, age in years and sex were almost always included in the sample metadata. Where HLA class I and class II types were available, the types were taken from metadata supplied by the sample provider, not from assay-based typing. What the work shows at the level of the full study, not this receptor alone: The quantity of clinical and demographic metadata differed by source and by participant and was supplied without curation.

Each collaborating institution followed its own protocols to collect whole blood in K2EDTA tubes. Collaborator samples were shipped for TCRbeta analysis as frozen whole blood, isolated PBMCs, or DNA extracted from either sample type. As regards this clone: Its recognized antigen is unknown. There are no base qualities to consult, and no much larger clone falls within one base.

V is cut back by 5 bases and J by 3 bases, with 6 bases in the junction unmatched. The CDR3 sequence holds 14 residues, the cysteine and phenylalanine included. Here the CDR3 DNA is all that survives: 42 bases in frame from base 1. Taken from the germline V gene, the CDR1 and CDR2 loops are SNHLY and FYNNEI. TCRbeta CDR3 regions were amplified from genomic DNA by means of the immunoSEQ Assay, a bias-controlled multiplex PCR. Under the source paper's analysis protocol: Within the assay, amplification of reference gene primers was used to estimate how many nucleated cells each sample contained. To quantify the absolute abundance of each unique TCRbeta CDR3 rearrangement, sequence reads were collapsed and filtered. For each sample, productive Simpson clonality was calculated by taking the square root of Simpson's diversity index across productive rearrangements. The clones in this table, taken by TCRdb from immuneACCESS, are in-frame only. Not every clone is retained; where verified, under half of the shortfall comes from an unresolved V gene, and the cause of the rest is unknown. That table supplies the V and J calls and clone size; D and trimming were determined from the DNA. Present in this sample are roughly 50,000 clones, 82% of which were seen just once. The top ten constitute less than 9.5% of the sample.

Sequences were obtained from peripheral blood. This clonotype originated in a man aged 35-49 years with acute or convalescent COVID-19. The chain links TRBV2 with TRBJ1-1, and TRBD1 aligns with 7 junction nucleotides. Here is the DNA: TGTGCCAGCAGTAAGACAGGGAGAGACACTGAAGCTTTCTTT. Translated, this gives CASSKTGRDTEAFF. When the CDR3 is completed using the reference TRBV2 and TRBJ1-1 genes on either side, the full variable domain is EPEVTQTPSHQVTQMGQEVILRCVPISNHLYFYWYRQILGQKVEFLVSFYNNEISEKSEIFDDQFSVERPDGSNFTLKIRSTKLEDSAMYFCASSKTGRDTEAFFGQGTRLTVV.